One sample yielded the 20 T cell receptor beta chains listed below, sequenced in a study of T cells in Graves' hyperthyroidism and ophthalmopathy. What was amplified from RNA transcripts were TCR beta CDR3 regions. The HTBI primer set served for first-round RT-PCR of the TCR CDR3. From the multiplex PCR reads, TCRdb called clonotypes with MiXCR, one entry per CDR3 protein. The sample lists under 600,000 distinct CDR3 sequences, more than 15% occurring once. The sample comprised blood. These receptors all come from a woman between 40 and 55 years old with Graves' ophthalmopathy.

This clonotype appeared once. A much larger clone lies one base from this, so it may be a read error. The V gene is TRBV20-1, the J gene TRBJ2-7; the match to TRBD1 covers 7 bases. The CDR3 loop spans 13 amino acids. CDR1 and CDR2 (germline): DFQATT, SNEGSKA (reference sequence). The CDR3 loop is CSAPDRYTYERYF. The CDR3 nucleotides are TGCAGTGCTCCGGACAGGTATACCTACGAGCGGTACTTC.

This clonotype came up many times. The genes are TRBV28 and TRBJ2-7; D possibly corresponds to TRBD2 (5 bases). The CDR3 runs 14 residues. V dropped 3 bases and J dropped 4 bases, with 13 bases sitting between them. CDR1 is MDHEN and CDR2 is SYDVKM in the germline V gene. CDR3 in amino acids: CASSLGRGIYEQYF. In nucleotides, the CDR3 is TGTGCCAGCAGTTTGGGCCGAGGGATTTACGAGCAGTACTTC. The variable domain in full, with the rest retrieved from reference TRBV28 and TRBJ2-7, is DVKVTQSSRYLVKRTGEKVFLECVQDMDHENMFWYRQDPGLGLRLIYFSYDVKMKEKGDIPEGYSVSREKKERFSLILESASTNQTSMYLCASSLGRGIYEQYFGPGTRLTVT.

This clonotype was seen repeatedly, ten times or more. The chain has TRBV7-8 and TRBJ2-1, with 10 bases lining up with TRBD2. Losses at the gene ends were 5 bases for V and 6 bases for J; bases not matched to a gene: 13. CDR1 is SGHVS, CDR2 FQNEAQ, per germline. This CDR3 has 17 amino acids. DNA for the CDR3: TGTGCCAGCAGCCCCGAGCTAGCGGGAGTTAAGGGCAATGAGCAGTTCTTC. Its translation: CASSPELAGVKGNEQFF. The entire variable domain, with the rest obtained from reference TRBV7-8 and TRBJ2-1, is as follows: GAGVSQSPRYKVAKRGQDVALRCDPISGHVSLFWYQQALGQGPEFLTYFQNEAQLDKSGLPSDRFFAERPEGSVSTLKIQRTQQEDSAVYLCASSPELAGVKGNEQFFGPGTRLTVL.

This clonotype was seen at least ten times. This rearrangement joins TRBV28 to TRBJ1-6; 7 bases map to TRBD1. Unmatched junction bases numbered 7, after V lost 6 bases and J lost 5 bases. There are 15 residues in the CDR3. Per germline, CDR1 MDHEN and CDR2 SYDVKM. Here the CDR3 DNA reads TGTGCCAGCAGGCCCTTCAGGGGGAATAATTCACCCCTCCACTTT. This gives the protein CASRPFRGNNSPLHF.

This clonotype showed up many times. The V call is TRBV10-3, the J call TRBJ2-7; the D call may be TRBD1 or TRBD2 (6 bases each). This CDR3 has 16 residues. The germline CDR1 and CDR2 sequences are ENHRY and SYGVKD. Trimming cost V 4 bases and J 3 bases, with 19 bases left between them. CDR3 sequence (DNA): TGTGCCATCAGTGCCCTCCCGGAGGGGGGAGTCTACGAGCAGTACTTC. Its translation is CAISALPEGGVYEQYF.

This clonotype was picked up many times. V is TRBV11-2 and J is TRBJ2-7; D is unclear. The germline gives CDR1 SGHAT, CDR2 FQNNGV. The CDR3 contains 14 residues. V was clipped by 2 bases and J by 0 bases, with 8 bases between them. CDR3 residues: CASSLSADSYEQYF. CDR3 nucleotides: TGTGCCAGCAGCTTATCGGCCGACTCCTACGAGCAGTACTTC.

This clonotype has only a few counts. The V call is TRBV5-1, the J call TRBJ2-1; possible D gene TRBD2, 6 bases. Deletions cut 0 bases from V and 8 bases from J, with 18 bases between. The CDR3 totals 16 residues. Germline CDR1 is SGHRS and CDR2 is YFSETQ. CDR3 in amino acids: CASSLVQGSGVYEQFF. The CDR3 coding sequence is TGCGCCAGCAGCTTGGTCCAGGGATCGGGGGTCTATGAGCAGTTCTTC.

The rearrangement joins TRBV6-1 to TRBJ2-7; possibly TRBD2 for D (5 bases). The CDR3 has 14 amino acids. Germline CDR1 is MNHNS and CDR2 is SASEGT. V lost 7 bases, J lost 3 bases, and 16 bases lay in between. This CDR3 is CASIEASRNYEQYF. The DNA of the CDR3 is TGTGCCAGCATAGAGGCTAGCAGAAACTACGAGCAGTACTTC.

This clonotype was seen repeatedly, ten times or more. DNA of the CDR3: TGTGCCAGCAGTTTCAGGGGGAGCCCAGATACGCAGTATTTT. Translating it yields CASSFRGSPDTQYF. The rearrangement links TRBV12-3 or TRBV12-4 to TRBJ2-3, with TRBD1 matching 7 bases. The CDR3 is 14 residues long. Trimming removed 3 bases from V and 4 bases from J; junction bases left unmatched: 4.

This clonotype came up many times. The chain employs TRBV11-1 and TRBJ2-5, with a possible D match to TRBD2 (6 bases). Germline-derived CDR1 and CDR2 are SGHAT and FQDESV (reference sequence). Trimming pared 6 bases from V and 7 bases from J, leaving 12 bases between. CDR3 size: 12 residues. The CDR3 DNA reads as TGTGCCAGCAGGTTGGAGGGCCGGACCCAGTACTTC. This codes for CASRLEGRTQYF.

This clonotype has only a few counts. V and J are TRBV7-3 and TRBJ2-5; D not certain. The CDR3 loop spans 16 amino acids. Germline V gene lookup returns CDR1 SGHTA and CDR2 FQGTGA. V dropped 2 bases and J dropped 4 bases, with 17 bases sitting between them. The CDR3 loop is CASSLDKGRSRETQYF. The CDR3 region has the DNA TGTGCCAGCAGCTTAGATAAAGGTCGGTCAAGAGAGACCCAGTACTTC.

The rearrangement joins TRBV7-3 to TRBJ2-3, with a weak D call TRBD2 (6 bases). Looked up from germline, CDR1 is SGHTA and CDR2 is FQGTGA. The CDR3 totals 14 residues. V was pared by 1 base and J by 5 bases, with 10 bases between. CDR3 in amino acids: CASSLKGGRDTQYF. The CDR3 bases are TGTGCCAGCAGCTTAAAAGGAGGGCGAGATACGCAGTATTTT.

This CDR3 is CSATKGGTDTQYF. CDR3 nucleotides: TGCAGTGCTACCAAGGGGGGAACAGATACGCAGTATTTT. The J gene is TRBJ2-3, the V gene TRBV20-1; D is tentatively TRBD1 or TRBD2 (6 bases each). Germline V gene sequence: CDR1 DFQATT, CDR2 SNEGSKA (reference sequence). The CDR3 is made up of 13 amino acids. V was trimmed by 4 bases and J by 3 bases, leaving 11 bases between them.

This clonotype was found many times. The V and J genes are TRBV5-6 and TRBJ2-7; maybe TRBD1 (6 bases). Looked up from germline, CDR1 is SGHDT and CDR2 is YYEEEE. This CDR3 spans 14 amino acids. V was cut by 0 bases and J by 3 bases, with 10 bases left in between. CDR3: CASSLATTGYEQYF. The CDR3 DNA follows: TGTGCCAGCAGCTTGGCCACGACAGGCTACGAGCAGTACTTC. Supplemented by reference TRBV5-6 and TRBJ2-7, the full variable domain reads DAGVTQSPTHLIKTRGQQVTLRCSPKSGHDTVSWYQQALGQGPQFIFQYYEEEERQRGNFPDRFSGHQFPNYSSELNVNALLLGDSALYLCASSLATTGYEQYFGPGTRLTVT.

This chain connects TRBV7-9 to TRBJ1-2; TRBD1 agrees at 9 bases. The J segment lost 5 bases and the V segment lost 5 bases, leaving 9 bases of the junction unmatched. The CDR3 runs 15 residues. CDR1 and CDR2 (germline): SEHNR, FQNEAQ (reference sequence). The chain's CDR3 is CASSSPSGQGYGYTF. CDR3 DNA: TGTGCCAGCAGCAGCCCGTCGGGACAGGGATATGGCTACACCTTC.

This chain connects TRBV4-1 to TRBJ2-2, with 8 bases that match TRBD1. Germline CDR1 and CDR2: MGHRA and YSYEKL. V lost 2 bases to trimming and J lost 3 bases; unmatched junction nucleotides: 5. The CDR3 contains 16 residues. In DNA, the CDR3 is TGCGCCAGCAGCCAACCGGGACAGGACTACACCGGGGAGCTGTTTTTT. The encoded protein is CASSQPGQDYTGELFF.

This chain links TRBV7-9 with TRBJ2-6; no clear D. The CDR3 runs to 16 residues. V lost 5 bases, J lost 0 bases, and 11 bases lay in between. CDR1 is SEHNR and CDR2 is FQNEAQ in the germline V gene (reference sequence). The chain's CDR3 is CASSADGSSGANVLTF. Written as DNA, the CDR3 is TGTGCCAGCAGCGCCGACGGAAGCTCTGGGGCCAACGTCCTGACTTTC.

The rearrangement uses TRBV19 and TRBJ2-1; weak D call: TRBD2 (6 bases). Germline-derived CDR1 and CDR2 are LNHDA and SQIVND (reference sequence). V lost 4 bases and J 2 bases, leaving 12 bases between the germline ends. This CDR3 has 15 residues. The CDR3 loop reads CASSSWRATYNEQFF. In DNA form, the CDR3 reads TGTGCCAGTAGTAGCTGGAGGGCCACCTACAATGAGCAGTTCTTC. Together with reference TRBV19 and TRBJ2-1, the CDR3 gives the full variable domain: DGGITQSPKYLFRKEGQNVTLSCEQNLNHDAMYWYRQDPGQGLRLIYYSQIVNDFQKGDIAEGYSVSREKKESFPLTVTSAQKNPTAFYLCASSSWRATYNEQFFGPGTRLTVL.

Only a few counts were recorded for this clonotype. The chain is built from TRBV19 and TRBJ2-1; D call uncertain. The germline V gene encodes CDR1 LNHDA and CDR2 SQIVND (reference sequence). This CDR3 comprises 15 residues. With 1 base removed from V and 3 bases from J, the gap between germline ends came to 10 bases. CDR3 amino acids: CASSIGGLNYNEQFF. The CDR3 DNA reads TGTGCCAGTAGTATAGGTGGCCTCAACTACAATGAGCAGTTCTTC.

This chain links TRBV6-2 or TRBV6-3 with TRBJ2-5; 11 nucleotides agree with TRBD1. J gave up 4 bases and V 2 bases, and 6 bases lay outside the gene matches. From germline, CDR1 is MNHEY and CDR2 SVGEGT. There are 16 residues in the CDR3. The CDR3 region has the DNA TGTGCCAGCAGTTACAGGTCTGGGACAGGGGGAGAGACCCAGTACTTC. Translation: CASSYRSGTGGETQYF.